These T cell receptor beta chains were read from a single sample in a study of blood T cell repertoires in COVID-19. Method: immunoSEQ multiplex PCR; TCRdb's copy keeps in-frame clones and lacks some. Here the sample spans 95,000 to 100,000 clones, 75% to 90% being singletons. Sequencing input: peripheral blood. Receptors were obtained from a woman between 65 and 79 years old with active or convalescent COVID-19. The CDR3 runs from the conserved cysteine through the conserved F or W. The order of the fields is D gene, J gene, clone size, V gene, CDR3 protein, CDR3 DNA. A D gene is named only where the DNA matches it firmly. The size entry is marked missing in some rows and otherwise reads once, few, many or a size class.

d_gene: NA
j_gene: TRBJ1-5
abundance: NA
v_gene: TRBV9
CDR3aa: CASSAQGGNQPQHF
CDR3nt: TGTGCCAGCAGCGCTCAGGGTGGGAATCAGCCCCAGCATTTT

d_gene: TRBD1
j_gene: TRBJ2-6
abundance: NA
v_gene: TRBV19
CDR3aa: CASRQGTGANVLTF
CDR3nt: TGTGCCAGTAGACAGGGGACTGGGGCCAACGTCCTGACTTTC

d_gene: NA
j_gene: TRBJ2-2
abundance: NA
v_gene: TRBV5-6
CDR3aa: CASTEMGAGDTGELFF
CDR3nt: TGTGCCAGCACCGAAATGGGGGCAGGGGACACCGGGGAGCTGTTTTTT

d_gene: NA
j_gene: TRBJ1-3
abundance: NA
v_gene: TRBV7-3
CDR3aa: CASSPQGTSSGNTIYF
CDR3nt: TGTGCCAGCAGCCCACAGGGAACAAGCTCTGGAAACACCATATATTTT

d_gene: NA
j_gene: TRBJ1-5
abundance: NA
v_gene: TRBV9
CDR3aa: CASSVGKGGQPQHF
CDR3nt: TGTGCCAGCAGCGTAGGTAAAGGCGGCCAGCCCCAGCATTTT

d_gene: NA
j_gene: TRBJ1-5
abundance: NA
v_gene: TRBV4-1
CDR3aa: CASSAGLDSNQPQHF
CDR3nt: TGCGCCAGCAGCGCGGGTCTGGATAGCAATCAGCCCCAGCATTTT

d_gene: TRBD2
j_gene: TRBJ2-7
abundance: few
v_gene: TRBV7-9
CDR3aa: CASSLLLAGVSEQYF
CDR3nt: TGTGCCAGCAGCTTACTTCTAGCGGGAGTGAGCGAGCAGTACTTC

d_gene: NA
j_gene: TRBJ1-1
abundance: NA
v_gene: TRBV30
CDR3aa: CAWSDTPGVGRTEAFF
CDR3nt: TGTGCCTGGAGTGATACACCAGGGGTCGGTCGCACTGAAGCTTTCTTT

d_gene: NA
j_gene: TRBJ1-2
abundance: NA
v_gene: TRBV28
CDR3aa: CASRSTGGTNYGYTF
CDR3nt: TGTGCCAGCAGGTCGACAGGAGGAACTAACTATGGCTACACCTTC

d_gene: NA
j_gene: TRBJ1-1
abundance: NA
v_gene: TRBV27
CDR3aa: CASSPLAGTLNTEAFF
CDR3nt: TGTGCCAGCAGCCCCTTAGCTGGGACACTGAACACTGAAGCTTTCTTT

d_gene: NA
j_gene: TRBJ1-5
abundance: NA
v_gene: TRBV7-2
CDR3aa: CASSQDWNQPQHF
CDR3nt: TGTGCCAGCAGCCAGGACTGGAATCAGCCCCAGCATTTT

d_gene: NA
j_gene: TRBJ2-7
abundance: NA
v_gene: TRBV7-9
CDR3aa: CASSLGRQGPYEQYF
CDR3nt: TGTGCCAGCAGCTTAGGTCGGCAGGGCCCCTACGAGCAGTACTTC

d_gene: TRBD1
j_gene: TRBJ1-1
abundance: NA
v_gene: TRBV7-2
CDR3aa: CASSSHRGRAGTEAFF
CDR3nt: TGTGCCAGCAGCTCCCACAGGGGGCGCGCAGGCACTGAAGCTTTCTTT

d_gene: NA
j_gene: TRBJ1-4
abundance: NA
v_gene: TRBV7-9
CDR3aa: CASSLSGANEKLFF
CDR3nt: TGTGCCAGCAGCTTATCAGGTGCCAATGAAAAACTGTTTTTT